These 5 T cell receptor beta chains originate from one sample sequenced in a study of T cell changes during pregnancy in multiple sclerosis. Using immunoSEQ multiplex PCR, the repertoire was profiled, and TCRdb retains in-frame clones only, with some absent. The sample shows under 130,000 clones, around nine tenths of them seen only once. The source material was peripheral blood, sampled after pregnancy. These receptors all stem from a female donor with multiple sclerosis, enrolled in a pregnancy study.

The chain couples TRBV9 to TRBJ2-1; weak D call: TRBD1 (6 bases). Germline loops: CDR1 SGDLS, CDR2 YYNGEE. V was clipped by 4 bases and J by 5 bases, with 16 bases between them. The CDR3 is 15 amino acids. CDR3 region: CASSLDGQSDNEQFF. CDR3 DNA sequence: TGTGCCAGCAGCTTAGACGGACAGTCAGACAATGAGCAGTTCTTC.

The chain uses TRBV2 and TRBJ1-1, with D maybe TRBD1 (5 bases). In germline, CDR1 is SNHLY, CDR2 FYNNEI. The CDR3 spans 15 residues. V dropped 6 bases and J dropped 5 bases, with 19 bases sitting between them. DNA of the CDR3: TGTGCCAGCAGAGTAGACCCGACAGCCACTACTGAAGCTTTCTTT. It translates to CASRVDPTATTEAFF.

The genes are TRBV4-2 and TRBJ2-5, with a possible D match to TRBD1 (5 bases). Germline V gives CDR1 LGHNA, CDR2 YNFKEQ. Trimming pared 3 bases from V and 0 bases from J, leaving 11 bases between. The CDR3 sequence is 15 residues long. CDR3 sequence: CASSQHQGHQETQYF. CDR3 DNA sequence: TGTGCCAGCAGCCAGCATCAGGGTCACCAAGAGACCCAGTACTTC.

The CDR3 is CASSEAGTGNTIYF. DNA of the CDR3: TGTGCCAGCAGCGAGGCAGGGACTGGAAACACCATATATTTT. This chain joins TRBV9 and TRBJ1-3, with D tentatively TRBD1 (5 bases). The germline gives CDR1 SGDLS, CDR2 YYNGEE. CDR3 length: 14 residues. Trimming pared 3 bases from V and 2 bases from J, leaving 9 bases between.

The genes are TRBV6-1 and TRBJ1-1, with a possible D match to TRBD1 (6 bases). Trimming stripped 2 bases from V and 8 bases from J, with 15 bases between. This CDR3 region has 14 residues. In germline, CDR1 is MNHNS, CDR2 SASEGT. CDR3: CASSERRLQGEAFF. The CDR3 DNA is TGTGCCAGCAGTGAAAGGCGATTACAGGGAGAAGCTTTCTTT.